This entry describes one T cell receptor beta chain. Its antigen is unknown. The data derive from a study of CD8 T cells in Susac syndrome. Whole-study results and caveats: The relatively small number of individuals in the TCR sequencing and HLA analysis was acknowledged by the study.

The CDR3 is 15 amino acids. Looked up from germline, CDR1 is SGHDN and CDR2 is FVKESK. V shed 4 bases, J shed 2 bases, and the junction held 6 bases outside the gene matches. The authors reverse transcribed roughly 0.5 to 1 ug RNA with random hexamers. TCRdb analysed the immunoSEQ multiplex PCR reads with MiXCR anew, one entry per CDR3 protein. The data show 130,000 or so distinct CDR3 sequences, approximately 95% seen once. Sequenced sample: CD4+ T cells from PBMCs. V usage is TRBV14 and J usage is TRBJ2-5; 8 bases fit TRBD2. This sequence originates from a human donor with multiple sclerosis. DNA for the CDR3: TGTGCCAGCAGCCGCCCCGGGAGGGGACAAGAGACCCAGTACTTC. The encoded protein is CASSRPGRGQETQYF.